The 4 T cell receptor beta chains reported below all come from one sample, sequenced in a study of cytomegalovirus exposure and HLA in healthy donors (dated by TCRdb to about 2017). Library creation used the immunoSEQ multiplex PCR assay. A mixture of 60 forward primers for TCR Vbeta segments and 13 reverse primers for TCR Jbeta segments was used in the multiplex PCR. What TCRdb holds here is the immuneACCESS table cut down to in-frame rearrangements. Part of the clones is not present; checked against another copy, under half of the missing clones reflect an unresolved V gene, and the others are unexplained. This sample comprises some 160,000 clones, over 80% of them detected only once. Over 1.5% of the sample is held by the ten biggest clonotypes. Input material: PBMCs. The origin of the receptors is a young woman in good health and CMV-seronegative.

The chain carries TRBV11-2 and TRBJ1-1; possible D gene TRBD1, 6 bases. V was shortened by 1 base and J by 0 bases, with 21 bases between the two germline ends. Looked up from germline, CDR1 is SGHAT and CDR2 is FQNNGV. CDR3 length: 19 residues. CDR3 bases: TGTGCCAGCAGCTTAGGTCGGATTCTTCACACAGGGCTGAACACTGAAGCTTTCTTT. Its translation is CASSLGRILHTGLNTEAFF.

This clone was seen only once. The chain joins TRBV7-8 to TRBJ2-5, with D perhaps matching TRBD1 (6 bases). V lost 4 bases and J 0 bases, leaving 18 bases between the germline ends. The length of the CDR3 is 17 residues. Germline V gives CDR1 SGHVS, CDR2 FQNEAQ. CDR3: CASSSTRDISYQETQYF. The CDR3 coding sequence is TGTGCCAGCAGCTCAACCAGGGACATATCGTACCAAGAGACCCAGTACTTC.

The chain is built from TRBV7-9 and TRBJ2-7, with 10 positions matching TRBD1. The V and J ends lost 4 bases and 0 bases, in that order; junction bases with no gene match: 9. Germline V gene data show CDR1 as SEHNR and CDR2 as FQNEAQ (reference sequence). CDR3 length equals 17 residues. For the CDR3, the DNA is TGTGCCAGCAGCTCCCGGGACAGGGGTGTAGGCTCCTACGAGCAGTACTTC. Protein product: CASSSRDRGVGSYEQYF.

V is TRBV9 and J is TRBJ2-1, with 7 bases fitting TRBD1. This CDR3 comprises 14 residues. V was clipped by 2 bases and J by 7 bases; unmatched bases: 6. Germline CDR1 and CDR2: SGDLS and YYNGEE. CDR3 in amino acids: CASSVGTVRNEQFF. In DNA, the CDR3 is TGTGCCAGCAGCGTCGGGACAGTCAGGAATGAGCAGTTCTTC.